This T cell receptor (beta chain) was captured in a study of T-cell memory formation after mild COVID-19 (dated by TCRdb to about 2021). In terms of the full investigation: TCR sequence clusters from the two donors were largely donor specific. Longitudinal TCRalpha and TCRbeta repertoire sequencing tracked T-cell clones expanding and contracting after mild COVID-19 in a couple of donors. Two young, previously healthy adult volunteers made up the cohort, one male and one female.

On the study overall, not on this receptor specifically: SARS-CoV-2 specificity of the second-wave clones peaking on day 37 was not confirmed. The study covered only two mild cases, and larger cohorts including severe cases with pre-infection samples were considered necessary. Contracting CD4+ clones appeared mostly in the CM and EM memory subsets, whereas CD8+ clones were enriched in EMRA. From day 15 to 85, contracting clones showed balanced CD4/CD8 phenotypes, whereas a second wave of clones that expanded from day 15 to 37 leaned towards CD4+. Some responding clones were found in pre-infection memory, which suggests that pre-existing cross-reactive memory T cells took part in the SARS-CoV-2 response.

Reading from cysteine to phenylalanine, the CDR3 counts 13 amino acids. Only CDR3 DNA is held: 39 bases, read in frame from base 1. V is pared back by 3 bases and J by 4 bases, with 12 bases lying between the germline termini. As encoded in the germline V gene, CDR1 is SQVTM while CDR2 is ANQGSEA. Points on this clonotype: Its antigen remains undetermined. Per-nucleotide qualities are absent, and no much larger clonotype sits a single base away.

Ficoll-Paque density gradient centrifugation was the method used to isolate PBMCs. The instrument was an Illumina NovaSeq 6000. TCRalpha and TCRbeta cDNA libraries were built by 5'RACE with constant-segment primers, adding sample barcodes and unique molecular identifiers. Trizol reagent was used to extract RNA from every sample. The libraries were amplified in two PCR steps, and the second step added a second sample barcode and Illumina TruSeq adapters. Sequencing of the libraries was done on an Illumina NovaSeq, producing 2 x 150 bp paired-end reads. The original pipeline was this. Demultiplexing of reads and collapsing into UMI-guided consensus sequences were performed with migec v1.2.7. With mixcr v2.1.11, UMI consensuses were aligned to TRA and TRB V and J templates and assembled into clonotypes. Clonotypes were classified as expanded or contracted when called significant by both edgeR and NoisET, with noise models trained on biological replicates. For edgeR calls, the cutoffs were a false discovery rate-adjusted p below 0.01 and a log2 fold-change threshold of 1. PCA with hierarchical clustering of max-normalized trajectories of the 1000 most abundant clonotypes was used as exploratory dynamics analysis. Separately sequenced CD4+ and CD8+ repertoires were used to assign a CD4 or CD8 phenotype to each responding clone. The public reads were reanalyzed by TCRdb: fastp trimming at Q25, MiXCR alignment, in-frame beta chains only. Rows with one shared CDR3 protein collapse into an entry with the most common genes and DNA. The V and J calls here are based on TCRdb, not the publication. The sample yields approximately 150,000 distinct CDR3 sequences; approximately 21% were counted once. The ten biggest clones cover 2% to 2.5% of the sample.

Sequencing used PBMCs or a T cell subset sorted from them (not recorded which). This TCR was recovered from an adult woman who had mild COVID-19 (a few samples of this study predate the infection). The sample titles of this study are shuffled in the database, so cell type and time point are left out; the donor was told from shared clones. The chain is encoded by TRBV29-1 joined to TRBJ2-5; D gene: possibly TRBD1, on 5 matching bases. The CDR3 protein: CSVDRAGRETQYF. The bases are TGCAGCGTTGACAGGGCCGGTCGAGAGACCCAGTACTTC.